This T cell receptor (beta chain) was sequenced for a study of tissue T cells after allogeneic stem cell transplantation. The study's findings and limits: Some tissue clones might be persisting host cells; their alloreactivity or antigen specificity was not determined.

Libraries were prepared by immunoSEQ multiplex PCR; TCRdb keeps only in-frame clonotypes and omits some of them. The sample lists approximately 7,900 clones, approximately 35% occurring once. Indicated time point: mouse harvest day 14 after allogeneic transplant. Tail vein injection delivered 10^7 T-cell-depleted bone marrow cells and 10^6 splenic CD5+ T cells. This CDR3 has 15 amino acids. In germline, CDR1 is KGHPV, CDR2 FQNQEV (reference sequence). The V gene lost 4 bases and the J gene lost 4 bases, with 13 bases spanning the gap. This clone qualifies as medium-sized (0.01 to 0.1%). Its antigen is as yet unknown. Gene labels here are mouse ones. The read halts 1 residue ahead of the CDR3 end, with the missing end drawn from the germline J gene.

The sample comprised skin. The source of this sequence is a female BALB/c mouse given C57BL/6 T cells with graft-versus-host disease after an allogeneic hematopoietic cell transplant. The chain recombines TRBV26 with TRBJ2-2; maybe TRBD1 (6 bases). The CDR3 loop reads CASSPTGLGTGQLYF. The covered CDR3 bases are TGTGCCAGCAGTCCAACAGGGCTGGGCACCGGGCAGCTCTAC.